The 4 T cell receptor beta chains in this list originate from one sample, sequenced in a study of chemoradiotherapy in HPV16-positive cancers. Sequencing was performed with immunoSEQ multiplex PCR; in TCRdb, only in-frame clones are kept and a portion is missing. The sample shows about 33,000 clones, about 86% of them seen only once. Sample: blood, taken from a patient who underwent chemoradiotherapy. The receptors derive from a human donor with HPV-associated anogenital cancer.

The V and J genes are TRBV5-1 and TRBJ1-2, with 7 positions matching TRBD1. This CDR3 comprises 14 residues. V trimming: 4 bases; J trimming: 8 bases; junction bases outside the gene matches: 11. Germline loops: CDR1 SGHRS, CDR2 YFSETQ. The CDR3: CASSDVRGVRGYTF. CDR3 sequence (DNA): TGCGCCAGCAGCGACGTCAGGGGGGTAAGGGGCTACACCTTC.

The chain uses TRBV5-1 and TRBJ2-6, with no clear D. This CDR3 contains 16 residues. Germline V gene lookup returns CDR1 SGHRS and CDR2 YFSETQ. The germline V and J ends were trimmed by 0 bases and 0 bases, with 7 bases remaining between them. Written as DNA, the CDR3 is TGCGCCAGCAGCTTGGACGGGTCCTCTGGGGCCAACGTCCTGACTTTC. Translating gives CASSLDGSSGANVLTF.

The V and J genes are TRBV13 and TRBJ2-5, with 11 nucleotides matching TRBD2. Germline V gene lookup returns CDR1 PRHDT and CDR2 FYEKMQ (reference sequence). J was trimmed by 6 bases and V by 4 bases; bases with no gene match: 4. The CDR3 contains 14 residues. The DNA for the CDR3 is TGTGCCAGCAGCTCCCTAGCGGGAGGCAAGACCCAGTACTTC. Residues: CASSSLAGGKTQYF. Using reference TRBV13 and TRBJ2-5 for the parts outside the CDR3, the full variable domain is AAGVIQSPRHLIKEKRETATLKCYPIPRHDTVYWYQQGPGQDPQFLISFYEKMQSDKGSIPDRFSAQQFSDYHSELNMSSLELGDSALYFCASSSLAGGKTQYFGPGTRLLVL.

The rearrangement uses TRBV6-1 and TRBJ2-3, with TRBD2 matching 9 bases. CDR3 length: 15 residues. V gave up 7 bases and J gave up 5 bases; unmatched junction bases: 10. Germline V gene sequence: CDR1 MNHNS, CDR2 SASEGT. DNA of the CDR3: TGTGCCAGCACCGAAGCGGGGGGCCGGGGAGATACGCAGTATTTT. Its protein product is CASTEAGGRGDTQYF.